What follows describes a single T cell receptor (beta chain). Its antigen remains undetermined. Per-base quality was not reported, and no clone a single base away is much larger than it. Each donor gave one peripheral blood draw, roughly 0.11 L on average, collected into heparinised tubes. Using a panel that included CD45RO, CCR7, CD25, CD127, CD95 and CD27, naive, central memory, regulatory and stem cell-like memory CD4+ T cells were sorted on a BD FACSAria II. All sorted populations exceeded 98% purity. PBMCs were isolated right away by Lymphoprep density gradient centrifugation and were stained directly, without culture. To minimize batch effects, samples were stained and sorted in pairs, one healthy donor with one patient per experiment. All of the isolated RNA was reverse transcribed with the High Capacity cDNA Reverse Transcription Kit, so expressed TCRB transcripts were sequenced. Deep immunoSEQ sequencing was applied to naive, central memory and regulatory T cell samples, giving an average of approximately 4 million total reads per sample. After sorted cells were lysed in RLT buffer, RNA was extracted with DNase-treated RNeasy Micro or Mini kits, with the choice depending on cell number. Each cell subset was processed on its own to prevent cross-contamination, while patient and healthy donor samples were processed together. The immunoSEQ multiplex PCR was used to amplify TCRB sequences from cDNA, generating 87-bp fragments that spanned the CDR3 region. Amplicons were sequenced on the Illumina HiSeq platform. The study's own analysis went as follows. Synthetic template baselines were used to correct PCR bias computationally, reads within Hamming distance 2 were collapsed, and singletons that could not be merged were discarded. By aligning reads against IMGT, V, D and J genes, CDR3 length, and insertions or deletions at six rearrangement sites were assigned. Within each subset, clonotype counts were normalized to the number of sorted cells before true diversity and Gini coefficients were calculated with the tcR R package. The overlap coefficient, calculated on TCRB nucleotide sequences, was used to measure repertoire sharing. Out-of-frame TCRB sequences from naive cells were analyzed to stand in for the pre-selection repertoire. TCRdb carries this immuneACCESS record with in-frame sequences only. Its versions omit some clonotypes, under half of them owing to an unresolved V gene in the studies checked, with the rest unexplained. For V, J and clone size, that table is used; D and trimming come from the DNA. In all, the sample holds 250,000 to 350,000 clones, and roughly an eighth of those were seen once. Of the sample, about 0.016% falls within the top ten clones.

From the cysteine up to the phenylalanine, the CDR3 has a length of 14 residues. This entry keeps only the CDR3 DNA: 42 bases, framed from base 1. Relative to germline, V is 2 bases shorter and J is 1 base shorter, with 7 bases between their ends. Taken from the germline V gene, the CDR1 and CDR2 loops are KGHSH and LQKENI. The data derive from a study of beta chain features in type 1 diabetes (dated by TCRdb to 2016 to 2019). For the wider study: Mean age, gender distribution, total cell number and subset yield did not differ between patients and healthy donors. The study compared TCRB repertoires of sorted circulating CD4+ T cell subsets between recently diagnosed type 1 diabetes patients and matched healthy donors. Regulatory and stem cell-like memory subsets were obtained from only 8 patients and roughly eight healthy donors, while naive and central memory subsets were obtained from all 30 or so donors. A total of roughly 110 million sorted cells were examined across all samples, and the number of cells per subset was strongly correlated with RNA yield. Results and caveats for the whole study, not just this receptor: Because cDNA rather than genomic DNA was sequenced, highly expressing activated cells could have been over-represented, although no difference in activation and CD3 levels was found between groups. At VDJ recombination sites, patients with type 1 diabetes made fewer insertions and deleted more nucleotides, a pattern implying thymic rearrangement abnormalities. In all four CD4+ subsets, TCRB CDR3 length was moderately but significantly shorter in type 1 diabetes patients. Naive, central memory and regulatory TCRB repertoires appeared to be more alike among patients than among healthy donors. HLA sub-analyses involved small numbers of individuals, so any influence of HLA type on TCRB rearrangement remained unresolved. Shorter templates might have been favored by PCR, but patient and control samples were amplified and corrected together, so both groups would have been affected equally by any skew.

The clonotype originates from a man aged 25-45 years with type 1 diabetes. Sequences were obtained from naive CD4+ T cells from blood. The cell subset or site label, read with the paper, signifies: true naive CD4+ T cells. The V and J segments used are TRBV18 and TRBJ2-3; no D gene is confidently identified. CDR3 sequence: CASSPVSGTDTQYF. The DNA reads as follows: TGTGCCAGCTCACCAGTCAGCGGCACAGATACGCAGTATTTT.